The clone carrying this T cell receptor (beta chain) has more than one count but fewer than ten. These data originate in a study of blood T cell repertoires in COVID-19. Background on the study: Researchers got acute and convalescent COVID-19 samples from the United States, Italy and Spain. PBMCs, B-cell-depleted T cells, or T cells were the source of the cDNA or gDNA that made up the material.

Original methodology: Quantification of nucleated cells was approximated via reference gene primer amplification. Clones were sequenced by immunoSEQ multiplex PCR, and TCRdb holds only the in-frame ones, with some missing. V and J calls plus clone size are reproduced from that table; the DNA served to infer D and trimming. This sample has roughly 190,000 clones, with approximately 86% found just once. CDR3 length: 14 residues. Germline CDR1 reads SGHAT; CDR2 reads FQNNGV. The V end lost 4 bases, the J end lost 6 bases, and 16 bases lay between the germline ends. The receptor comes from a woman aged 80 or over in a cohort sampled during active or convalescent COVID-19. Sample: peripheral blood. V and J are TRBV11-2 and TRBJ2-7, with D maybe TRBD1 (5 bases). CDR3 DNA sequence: TGTGCCAGCAGCTCTCTGCAGGGCGGCCTCGAGCAGTACTTC. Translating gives CASSSLQGGLEQYF.